The 24 T cell receptor beta chains listed next were all sequenced from one sample in a study of read filtering for tumor transcriptome and immune sequencing. Molecular barcoded adaptors covering alpha/delta and beta/gamma chains were used on around 370 ng RNA. Using its own MiXCR run on the reads, TCRdb lists one record per CDR3 protein. The sample consists of about 93,000 distinct CDR3 sequences, roughly 21% of them appearing once. The sequenced sample consisted of a population of CD138-negative cells sorted from bone marrow. The receptors originated from a donor at least 40 years old with multiple myeloma.

This clonotype has ten or more counts. The rearrangement joins TRBV7-9 to TRBJ2-1; maybe TRBD2 (7 bases). Trimming pared 2 bases from V and 14 bases from J, leaving 13 bases between. The CDR3 has 12 residues. Looked up from germline, CDR1 is SEHNR and CDR2 is FQNEAQ (reference sequence). CDR3 nucleotide sequence: TGTGCCAGCAGCTTATATGAGGGGGGGGAGTTCTTC. Its protein product is CASSLYEGGEFF. Full variable domain (rest looked up from reference TRBV7-9 and TRBJ2-1): DTGVSQNPRHKITKRGQNVTFRCDPISEHNRLYWYRQTLGQGPEFLTYFQNEAQLEKSRLLSDRFSAERPKGSFSTLEIQRTEQGDSAMYLCASSLYEGGEFFGPGTRLTVL.

In regard to this clonotype: One end of the junction does not line up with germline, which may come from a read error. The chain is built from TRBV28 and TRBJ2-3; D is unresolved. There are 11 residues in the CDR3. CDR1 and CDR2 from the germline V gene are MDHEN and SYDVKM. The CDR3 coding sequence is TGTGCCAGCACCCACACAGATATGCAGTATTTT. It yields the protein CASTHTDMQYF.

This clonotype was counted at least ten times. The V and J genes are TRBV7-2 and TRBJ2-3; the D is unclear. The CDR3 loop spans 15 amino acids. Trimming took 0 bases from V and 0 from J, leaving 7 bases between them. Germline V lookup: CDR1 SGHTA, CDR2 FQGNSA. The CDR3 is CASSLASSSTDTQYF. The CDR3 region has the DNA TGTGCCAGCAGCTTAGCATCTTCTAGCACAGATACGCAGTATTTT.

The V and J genes are TRBV21-1 and TRBJ1-1. TRBV21-1 represents a pseudogene. The CDR3 loop spans 12 amino acids. CDR3 in DNA: TGTGCCAGCAGCAGGTTGAACACTGAAGCTCTCTTT. This translates into CASSRLNTEALF.

With regard to this clonotype: This may be a read error: a much more frequent sequence differs by one nucleotide. The chain joins TRBV12-3 or TRBV12-4 to TRBJ2-3; tentatively, D is TRBD1 (5 bases). Trimming removed 5 bases from V and 0 bases from J, with 15 bases in between. This CDR3 comprises 16 residues. CDR3 in DNA: TGTGCCAGCAGTAAACACGACAGACCTAGCACAGATACGCAGTATTTT. Translating it yields CASSKHDRPSTDTQYF.

This clonotype was detected many times. The chain has TRBV9 and TRBJ2-3; D gene unclear. CDR1 and CDR2 from the germline V gene are SGDLS and YYNGEE. This CDR3 is 12 amino acids long. The V and J ends lost 4 bases and 4 bases respectively, with 7 bases between them. CDR3: CASSPLPDTQYF. For the CDR3, the DNA is TGTGCCAGCAGCCCCCTCCCAGATACGCAGTATTTT.

In its sample, this clonotype was seen many times. The CDR3: CSLGPAGETQYF. In DNA, the CDR3 is TGCAGCTTGGGCCCGGCGGGAGAGACCCAGTACTTC. The J gene is TRBJ2-5, the V gene TRBV29-1; D might be TRBD2 (5 bases). Germline values: CDR1 SQVTM, CDR2 ANQGSEA. Trimming shortened V by 8 bases and J by 4 bases, and 14 bases separated the two germline ends. The CDR3 extends over 12 amino acids.

This clonotype was seen at least ten times. The chain combines TRBV5-6 with TRBJ2-7; the match to TRBD1 covers 9 bases. Unmatched junction bases numbered 6, after V lost 5 bases and J lost 3 bases. The CDR3 sequence is 14 residues long. CDR1 SGHDT and CDR2 YYEEEE come from the germline V gene. The CDR3 sequence: CASSLRDRVYEQYF. The CDR3 coding sequence is TGTGCCAGCAGTTTGCGGGACAGGGTCTACGAGCAGTACTTC. The entire variable domain, with the rest obtained from reference TRBV5-6 and TRBJ2-7, is as follows: DAGVTQSPTHLIKTRGQQVTLRCSPKSGHDTVSWYQQALGQGPQFIFQYYEEEERQRGNFPDRFSGHQFPNYSSELNVNALLLGDSALYLCASSLRDRVYEQYFGPGTRLTVT.

This clonotype has a count of ten or more. The chain is built from TRBV28 and TRBJ1-1; D gene unclear. With 2 bases removed from V and 3 bases from J, the gap between germline ends came to 4 bases. The CDR3 extends over 12 amino acids. Germline CDR1 and CDR2: MDHEN and SYDVKM. The CDR3 loop is CASSLGYTEAFF. The CDR3 DNA reads TGTGCCAGCAGTTTAGGGTACACTGAAGCTTTCTTT.

The J gene is TRBJ2-7, the V gene TRBV5-1; D possibly corresponds to TRBD1 (6 bases). The CDR3 is 12 amino acids. The germline CDR1 and CDR2 sequences are SGHRS and YFSETQ. V lost 1 base and J 7 bases, leaving 9 bases between the germline ends. The CDR3 region is CASSLSGVEQYF. For the CDR3, the DNA is TGCGCCAGCAGCTTGTCAGGGGTGGAGCAGTACTTC.

This clonotype has ten or more counts. The chain uses TRBV14 and TRBJ2-2; the D is unclear. The V end was cut by 3 bases, the J end by 2 bases, with 4 bases between. Germline values: CDR1 SGHDN, CDR2 FVKESK. The CDR3 has 13 residues. CDR3 in DNA: TGTGCCAGCAGCCATTATAACACCGGGGAGCTGTTTTTT. Encoded protein: CASSHYNTGELFF.

This clonotype was detected many times. The CDR3 nucleotides read TGCGCCAGCAGCTTCAGCGGCGATTACAATGAGCAGTTCTTC. This encodes CASSFSGDYNEQFF. The chain links TRBV5-1 to TRBJ2-1; D possibly corresponds to TRBD2 (5 bases). The CDR3 loop spans 14 amino acids. The germline V gene encodes CDR1 SGHRS and CDR2 YFSETQ. Trimming removed 2 bases at V and 4 bases at J, with 10 bases between.

Turning to this clonotype: One end of the junction varies from germline; a read error may be responsible. The V call is TRBV5-1, the J call TRBJ2-2; D unresolved. The CDR3 consists of 15 residues. The germline gives CDR1 SGHRS, CDR2 YFSETQ. The chain's CDR3 is CANSLGQAGTGELFF. For the CDR3, the DNA is TGCGCCAACAGCTTGGGCCAGGCCGGGACCGGGGAGCTGTTTTTT.

This clonotype was seen repeatedly, ten times or more. The chain is built from TRBV9 and TRBJ2-3; TRBD1 might be the D (6 bases). With 4 bases removed from V and 5 bases from J, the gap between germline ends came to 14 bases. The CDR3 runs 14 residues. Germline V gives CDR1 SGDLS, CDR2 YYNGEE. The CDR3 bases are TGTGCCAGCAGCCAAAGGGACAAAGGAGATACGCAGTATTTT. Protein sequence: CASSQRDKGDTQYF.

This clonotype has just one count. This clone may be a read error of a much larger clone one base away. The chain links TRBV7-6 to TRBJ2-1, with 8 bases lining up with TRBD1. The CDR3 spans 16 residues. Germline CDR1 and CDR2: SGHVS and FNYEAQ. In DNA, the CDR3 is TGTGCCAGCAGCTTAAACTCAGGGACAGGCCTAAGTGAGCAGTCCTTC. It codes for CASSLNSGTGLSEQSF.

This clonotype has at least ten counts. This rearrangement joins TRBV5-1 to TRBJ2-3, with 10 bases fitting TRBD2. The CDR3 runs 15 residues. CDR1 and CDR2 from the germline V gene are SGHRS and YFSETQ. The V gene end was trimmed by 2 bases and the J gene end by 6 bases; junction bases not matched to a gene: 6. The CDR3 protein is CASSFSGGTEDTQYF. The CDR3 DNA follows: TGCGCCAGCAGCTTTAGCGGGGGGACCGAGGATACGCAGTATTTT.

This clonotype has a count of ten or more. The chain combines TRBV29-1 with TRBJ2-5; no clear D gene. The V end lost 2 bases, the J end lost 4 bases, and 17 bases lay between the germline ends. This CDR3 comprises 15 residues. Looked up from germline, CDR1 is SQVTM and CDR2 is ANQGSEA. This CDR3 reads CSVEFMVEFRETQYF. The CDR3 DNA follows: TGCAGCGTTGAATTTATGGTGGAGTTTCGAGAGACCCAGTACTTC.

This clonotype was counted many times. V and J are TRBV9 and TRBJ2-1; TRBD2 matches 7 bases. The germline CDR1 and CDR2 sequences are SGDLS and YYNGEE. Unmatched junction bases numbered 10, after V lost 9 bases and J lost 1 base. There are 15 residues in the CDR3. The DNA for the CDR3 is TGTGCCAACCAAACACAGCGGGGATCCTACAATGAGCAGTTCTTC. This translates into CANQTQRGSYNEQFF.

This clonotype came up many times. CDR3 sequence (DNA): TGCGCCAGCAGCCAAGAGCCGGACCTTTATGCAGATACGCAGTATTTT. It yields the protein CASSQEPDLYADTQYF. The chain couples TRBV4-1 to TRBJ2-3; D remains ambiguous. The germline gives CDR1 MGHRA, CDR2 YSYEKL. V was trimmed by 0 bases and J by 4 bases, leaving 14 bases between them. This CDR3 is 16 amino acids long.

This clonotype was detected ten times or more. J is TRBJ2-5 and V is TRBV5-6, with 12 nucleotides matching TRBD2. V dropped 1 base and J dropped 0; count of bases not matched to a gene: 7. This CDR3 spans 18 amino acids. Looked up from germline, CDR1 is SGHDT and CDR2 is YYEEEE. The CDR3 bases are TGTGCCAGCAGCTTGCCTAGCGGGGGGGCCCTCAACCAAGAGACCCAGTACTTC. Amino acids: CASSLPSGGALNQETQYF.

This clonotype has ten or more counts. The rearrangement joins TRBV6-5 to TRBJ2-3; perhaps TRBD1 as D (5 bases). CDR3 length: 14 residues. Per germline, CDR1 MNHEY and CDR2 SVGAGI. V dropped 5 bases and J dropped 5 bases, with 14 bases sitting between them. The DNA of the CDR3 is TGTGCCAGCAGTCCCCCAGGGTTGGTAGATACGCAGTATTTT. This sequence encodes CASSPPGLVDTQYF.

Of note for this clonotype: An end of the junction does not agree with germline; a read error may underlie this. The J gene is TRBJ1-1, the V gene TRBV5-1, with TRBD1 as a possible D gene (6 bases). This CDR3 spans 13 amino acids. Germline V gene lookup returns CDR1 SGHRS and CDR2 YFSETQ. The CDR3 loop is CASSFDRNTEASF. The CDR3 DNA reads TGCGCCAGCAGCTTCGACAGGAACACTGAAGCTTCCTTT.

This clonotype occurred many times. This chain uses TRBV5-1 with TRBJ2-2, with D unclear. This CDR3 comprises 14 residues. Germline-derived CDR1 and CDR2 are SGHRS and YFSETQ. V was cut by 4 bases and J by 1 base, with 8 bases left in between. The chain's CDR3 is CASSPWGNTGELFF. The CDR3 DNA reads as TGCGCCAGCAGCCCGTGGGGGAACACCGGGGAGCTGTTTTTT.

This clonotype was seen many times. The V gene is TRBV6-5, the J gene TRBJ2-7; TRBD1 is a possible D gene (5 bases). The CDR3 runs to 12 residues. Deletions cut 5 bases from V and 6 bases from J, with 11 bases between. CDR1 is MNHEY and CDR2 is SVGAGI in the germline V gene. CDR3 bases: TGTGCCAGCAGTCGAGGTACAGGCGAGCAGTACTTC. Translation gives CASSRGTGEQYF.